This T cell receptor (beta chain) is drawn from a study of metastatic and nonmetastatic thyroid tumors. As for the study in general: Repertoire comparison spanned blood and tumor or nodule tissue of malignant and benign thyroid patients. Study observations and caveats: The study reportedly found significantly higher TCR beta diversity in malignant thyroid tumors than benign nodules, in blood and tumor.

Original handling: Clinicopathological groups differed in CDR3, with these differences serving to build a distant-metastasis classifier for papillary thyroid cancer. TCRdb re-called the PCR reads via MiXCR. TCRdb, rather than the study authors, made the V and J calls. Here the sample spans tens of thousands of clones, just under 15% being singletons. The germline CDR1 and CDR2 sequences are SGHAT and FQDESV (reference sequence). The CDR3 is 17 residues long. J lost 8 bases, V lost 1 base, and 6 bases had no gene match. The entire patient cohort was treatment-naive prior to thyroid surgery. This clone occurred many times. Its antigen is not known.

The source of this sequence is a female donor with papillary thyroid cancer or a benign thyroid nodule (not recorded which). Some clones in this sample may be carry-over from other donors' samples. The chain employs TRBV11-1 and TRBJ2-1; 15 bases are shared with TRBD2. Specimen: blood. The CDR3 region is CASSLGGLAGGAHEQFF. CDR3 coding DNA: TGTGCCAGCAGCTTAGGTGGACTAGCGGGGGGGGCGCATGAGCAGTTCTTC. Full variable domain (outside the CDR3, taken from reference TRBV11-1 and TRBJ2-1): EAEVAQSPRYKITEKSQAVAFWCDPISGHATLYWYRQILGQGPELLVQFQDESVVDDSQLPKDRFSAERLKGVDSTLKIQPAELGDSAMYLCASSLGGLAGGAHEQFFGPGTRLTVL.